The 19 T cell receptor beta chains below all came from one sample that was sequenced in a study of identical twins. TCRdb fed the 5' RACE reads into MiXCR, producing one record per CDR3 protein. This sample has roughly 750,000 distinct CDR3 sequences; less than 25% occur once, and the top ten carry over 4%. These same data were also listed under a study on T cells expressing NK-cell markers.

Sequencing was done on a sample of PBMCs. These receptors all stem from a woman between 18 and 29 years old in good health.

This chain connects TRBV9 to TRBJ1-1; no clear D. The V gene's germline CDR1 is SGDLS and CDR2 YYNGEE. The ends were cut back, 3 bases at V and 4 bases at J, with 10 bases in the middle. This CDR3 region has 13 residues. CDR3 amino acids: CASSAEQSTEAFF. DNA of the CDR3: TGTGCCAGCAGCGCAGAACAGAGCACTGAAGCTTTCTTT.

This clonotype was found a few times. The genes are TRBV5-6 and TRBJ2-1; 12 bases are a match to TRBD2. The CDR3 length is 15 residues. With V trimmed by 8 bases and J by 6 bases, 9 bases remained unmatched. CDR1 is SGHDT, CDR2 YYEEEE, per germline. CDR3 loop: CASLLLAGGTNEQFF. DNA for the CDR3: TGTGCCAGTCTCCTCCTAGCGGGGGGGACCAATGAGCAGTTCTTC. Looking up the rest from reference TRBV5-6 and TRBJ2-1 gives the full variable domain: DAGVTQSPTHLIKTRGQQVTLRCSPKSGHDTVSWYQQALGQGPQFIFQYYEEEERQRGNFPDRFSGHQFPNYSSELNVNALLLGDSALYLCASLLLAGGTNEQFFGPGTRLTVL.

The gene calls are TRBV5-1 and TRBJ1-2, with a possible D match to TRBD1 (5 bases). The germline V and J ends were trimmed by 0 bases and 3 bases, with 6 bases remaining between them. Looked up from germline, CDR1 is SGHRS and CDR2 is YFSETQ. CDR3 length: 13 residues. The CDR3 spells CASSLEGYYGYTF. In DNA, the CDR3 is TGCGCCAGCAGCTTGGAGGGGTACTATGGCTACACCTTC.

The gene calls are TRBV29-1 and TRBJ2-1, with TRBD1 matching 7 bases. The trim removed 2 bases at V and 7 bases at J, leaving 5 bases unmatched. This CDR3 is 13 amino acids long. CDR1 and CDR2 from the germline V gene are SQVTM and ANQGSEA. The CDR3 reads CSVERDRPNEQFF. The DNA of the CDR3 is TGCAGCGTTGAACGGGACAGACCTAATGAGCAGTTCTTC.

This clonotype came up a few times. The V gene is TRBV10-3, the J gene TRBJ2-1; D is unclear. The germline V gene encodes CDR1 ENHRY and CDR2 SYGVKD. V was clipped by 2 bases and J by 9 bases, with 8 bases between them. The CDR3 contains 12 residues. The CDR3 spells CAISEGVTEQFF. Here the CDR3 DNA reads TGTGCCATCAGTGAGGGGGTCACTGAGCAGTTCTTC.

The gene calls are TRBV20-1 and TRBJ2-1; TRBD2 matches 10 bases. Germline CDR1 DFQATT, CDR2 SNEGSKA (reference sequence). The CDR3 extends over 17 amino acids. The V gene end was trimmed by 4 bases and the J gene end by 7 bases; junction bases not matched to a gene: 16. Here the CDR3 DNA reads TGCAGTGCTACCTTAGCGGGAGGCCTAGGAATGATGAATGAGCAGTTCTTC. Amino acids: CSATLAGGLGMMNEQFF.

V is TRBV12-3 or TRBV12-4 and J is TRBJ2-2; perhaps TRBD1 as D (6 bases). V was shortened by 6 bases and J by 1 base, with 12 bases between the two germline ends. The CDR3 totals 15 residues. CDR3 amino acids: CASSPDRLNTGELFF. In DNA form, the CDR3 reads TGTGCCAGCAGCCCGGACAGATTGAACACCGGGGAGCTGTTTTTT.

This clonotype was seen more than once but under ten times. The chain uses TRBV27 and TRBJ2-3, with 12 bases identical to TRBD2. This CDR3 is built from 17 residues. Trimming took 5 bases from V and 5 from J; bases not matched to a gene: 11. Germline V gene lookup returns CDR1 MNHEY and CDR2 SMNVEV (reference sequence). The CDR3 sequence: CASSPWLAGGPGDTQYF. CDR3 coding DNA: TGTGCCAGCAGTCCCTGGCTAGCGGGAGGGCCGGGAGATACGCAGTATTTT.

Many counts were recorded for this clonotype. The chain joins TRBV9 to TRBJ2-3; D is possibly TRBD1 or TRBD2 (5 bases each). CDR3 size: 14 residues. V was trimmed by 3 bases and J by 3 bases, leaving 11 bases between them. The germline gives CDR1 SGDLS, CDR2 YYNGEE. The CDR3 DNA reads as TGTGCCAGCAGCGACCTCTGGGGGACAGATACGCAGTATTTT. It yields the protein CASSDLWGTDTQYF.

This clonotype was observed a few times. The rearrangement joins TRBV10-3 to TRBJ1-2; 8 bases map to TRBD1. The CDR3 length is 13 residues. In germline, CDR1 is ENHRY, CDR2 SYGVKD. V dropped 10 bases and J dropped 8; count of bases not matched to a gene: 12. CDR3 in DNA: TGTGCCACCCTTGGACAGGGCGGTGAGGGCTACACCTTC. It translates to CATLGQGGEGYTF.

This clonotype has more than one count but fewer than ten. The chain has TRBV4-3 and TRBJ2-7; D assignment may be TRBD1 or TRBD2 (5 bases each). V was shortened by 5 bases and J by 0 bases, with 11 bases between the two germline ends. Germline assignment: CDR1 LGHNA and CDR2 YSLEER. This CDR3 contains 14 residues. CDR3 bases: TGCGCCAGCAGCATACGGGACGGCTCCTACGAGCAGTACTTC. As protein: CASSIRDGSYEQYF.

The chain recombines TRBV5-1 with TRBJ2-5, with 9 bases identical to TRBD2. CDR1 SGHRS and CDR2 YFSETQ come from the germline V gene. Trimming took 4 bases from V and 3 from J; bases not matched to a gene: 7. This CDR3 is 15 amino acids long. CDR3 sequence reads: CASSQNSGGEETQYF. The DNA of the CDR3 is TGCGCCAGCAGCCAGAATAGCGGGGGTGAAGAGACCCAGTACTTC.

This rearrangement joins TRBV20-1 to TRBJ1-2, with D maybe TRBD1 (5 bases). The V and J ends lost 6 bases and 2 bases respectively, with 16 bases between them. The CDR3 is 14 amino acids. The germline V gene has CDR1 DFQATT and CDR2 SNEGSKA (reference sequence). The CDR3 region has the DNA TGCAGTGCGACCCGGGACGGGACGAACTATGGCTACACCTTC. Translating gives CSATRDGTNYGYTF.

In nucleotides, the CDR3 is TGTGCCAGCAGCCGCCATCCTAGCGACCATGAGCAGTTCTTC. Amino acids: CASSRHPSDHEQFF. The gene calls are TRBV7-7 and TRBJ2-1; maybe TRBD2 (6 bases). Germline loops: CDR1 SSHAT, CDR2 FNYEAQ (reference sequence). The ends were cut back, 5 bases at V and 8 bases at J, with 16 bases in the middle. The CDR3 runs 14 residues.

In this sample, this clonotype turned up a few times. The chain employs TRBV28 and TRBJ2-1; D remains unclear. The germline V and J ends were trimmed by 5 bases and 5 bases, with 13 bases remaining between them. The CDR3 extends over 14 amino acids. Germline V gives CDR1 MDHEN, CDR2 SYDVKM. The CDR3 is CASSAPGLHNEQFF. The CDR3 DNA reads as TGTGCCAGCAGTGCTCCCGGGCTACACAATGAGCAGTTCTTC. Variable domain in full (rest from reference TRBV28 and TRBJ2-1): DVKVTQSSRYLVKRTGEKVFLECVQDMDHENMFWYRQDPGLGLRLIYFSYDVKMKEKGDIPEGYSVSREKKERFSLILESASTNQTSMYLCASSAPGLHNEQFFGPGTRLTVL.

This chain links TRBV7-8 with TRBJ2-7; tentatively, D is TRBD1 (5 bases). The CDR3 has 14 residues. CDR1 is SGHVS, CDR2 FQNEAQ, per germline. V gave up 1 base and J gave up 2 bases, with 9 bases separating them. In nucleotides, the CDR3 is TGTGCCAGCAGCTTAGACATGACAGCCTACGAGCAGTACTTC. Amino acids: CASSLDMTAYEQYF.

The chain joins TRBV12-3 or TRBV12-4 to TRBJ2-7; 12 bases map to TRBD2. The CDR3 is made up of 15 amino acids. V was clipped by 5 bases and J by 3 bases; unmatched bases: 5. The CDR3 here is CASSPSLAGGYEQYF. The CDR3 region has the DNA TGTGCCAGCAGTCCATCACTAGCGGGGGGCTACGAGCAGTACTTC.

This chain connects TRBV9 to TRBJ2-2; D is perhaps TRBD2 (6 bases). In germline, CDR1 is SGDLS, CDR2 YYNGEE. The CDR3 totals 14 residues. V lost 7 bases and J lost 4, with 14 bases in between. The CDR3 spells CASQKEGLTGELFF. CDR3 DNA sequence: TGTGCCAGCCAGAAGGAGGGCCTCACCGGGGAGCTGTTTTTT.

V gene TRBV10-2 combines with J gene TRBJ2-7; D is perhaps TRBD1 or TRBD2 (6 bases each). Deletions cut 2 bases from V and 3 bases from J, with 14 bases between. Germline V gene lookup returns CDR1 WSHSY and CDR2 SAAADI. This CDR3 comprises 15 residues. In nucleotides, the CDR3 is TGCGCCAGCAGTGAGGCGGGGACATACCTCTACGAGCAGTACTTC. Encoded protein: CASSEAGTYLYEQYF.